The rows below give T cell receptor beta chains drawn from one sample of a study of blood T cell repertoires in COVID-19. Clones were read by immunoSEQ multiplex PCR, and TCRdb kept only the in-frame ones, dropping some. This table holds about 70,000 clones, around 90% found once. Input material: peripheral blood. Source of these receptors: a woman between 18 and 29 years old with acute or convalescent COVID-19. Each CDR3 is given with its conserved first and last residue. D genes are given only for firm matches. The listing skips clone size in some rows; elsewhere it reads once, few, many or a size class.

TRBV6-5,NA,TRBD1,TRBJ1-5,CASTGTGRRQPQHF,TGTGCCAGCACTGGGACAGGTAGACGTCAGCCCCAGCATTTT
TRBV6-5,NA,NA,TRBJ2-1,CASVGRDGNNEQFF,TGTGCCAGCGTCGGCAGGGATGGTAACAATGAGCAGTTCTTC
TRBV21-1,NA,NA,TRBJ1-1,CASSLTQGTGRAGYTEAFF,TGTGCCAGCAGCCTGACCCAAGGGACAGGGAGGGCCGGGTACACTGAAGCTTTCTTT
TRBV7-8,NA,TRBD1,TRBJ1-5,CASSLGQGMAQPQHF,TGTGCCAGCAGCCTTGGACAGGGGATGGCTCAGCCCCAGCATTTT
TRBV6-2/TRBV6-3,NA,TRBD2,TRBJ2-3,CASSRPSGGALRRDTQYF,TGTGCCAGCAGCCGTCCTAGCGGGGGGGCTTTGCGACGGGATACGCAGTATTTT
TRBV27,NA,TRBD2,TRBJ2-3,CASSPGLAGASQSSF,TGTGCCAGCAGTCCCGGACTAGCGGGGGCCTCTCAGTCGTCTTTT
TRBV11-2,NA,TRBD2,TRBJ2-5,CASSLAGLAGVETQYF,TGTGCCAGCAGCTTAGCAGGATTAGCGGGAGTAGAGACCCAGTACTTC
TRBV23-1,NA,TRBD1,TRBJ1-1,CASRVPGRGHAFF,TGCGCCAGCAGAGTCCCAGGCAGGGGGCACGCTTTCTTT
TRBV5-4,NA,NA,TRBJ1-6,CASSDSRAGENSPLHF,TGTGCCAGCAGCGACTCCAGGGCAGGGGAAAATTCACCCCTCCACTTT
TRBV12-3/TRBV12-4,NA,NA,TRBJ2-5,CASSLLAVETQYF,TGTGCCAGCAGTTTATTGGCAGTGGAGACCCAGTACTTC
TRBV11-3,NA,NA,TRBJ2-7,CASSSRERPYEQYF,TGTGCCAGCAGCTCCCGGGAGAGGCCCTACGAGCAGTACTTC
TRBV7-2,NA,TRBD1,TRBJ1-4,CASSRRDRDEKLFF,TGTGCCAGCAGCCGCCGGGACAGGGACGAAAAACTGTTTTTT
TRBV15,NA,NA,TRBJ1-1,CATSRDPGGTEAFF,TGTGCCACCAGCAGAGATCCGGGTGGCACTGAAGCTTTCTTT
TRBV2,NA,TRBD2,TRBJ2-5,CASSRLAGGGQETQYF,TGTGCCAGCAGCAGACTAGCGGGAGGAGGGCAAGAGACCCAGTACTTC
TRBV6-5,NA,NA,TRBJ2-3,CASSYPGHTLTDTQYF,TGTGCCAGCAGTTACCCGGGACACACGCTCACAGATACGCAGTATTTT
TRBV19,medium-sized,NA,TRBJ2-1,CASSPWTAYNEQFF,TGTGCCAGTAGCCCCTGGACAGCGTACAATGAGCAGTTCTTC
TRBV2,NA,NA,TRBJ1-1,CASQGIGYTEAFF,TGTGCCAGCCAAGGTATCGGGTACACTGAAGCTTTCTTT
TRBV19,NA,NA,TRBJ1-5,CASSIWGGGGIQPQHF,TGTGCCAGTAGTATTTGGGGGGGCGGTGGGATCCAGCCCCAGCATTTT
TRBV2,NA,NA,TRBJ1-5,CASSESPTGSRTQPQHF,TGTGCCAGCAGTGAGTCCCCAACAGGGTCCCGCACTCAGCCCCAGCATTTT
TRBV25-1,NA,NA,TRBJ1-2,CASSPAGGFGGYTF,TGTGCCAGCAGTCCCGCCGGGGGGTTTGGTGGCTACACCTTC
TRBV6-5,NA,TRBD1,TRBJ1-6,CASSPTPGGLPLHF,TGTGCCAGCAGCCCAACCCCAGGGGGTTTACCCCTCCACTTT
TRBV27,NA,NA,TRBJ2-1,CASLGPGSSYNEQFF,TGTGCCAGCCTGGGCCCAGGAAGCTCCTACAATGAGCAGTTCTTC
TRBV7-2,few,TRBD1,TRBJ1-5,CASSYNRGQPQHF,TGTGCCAGCAGCTACAACAGGGGTCAGCCCCAGCATTTT